The clone carrying this TCR beta chain was seen more than once but under ten times. This sample was included in a study of long-term antiretroviral therapy in people with HIV. Every donor contributed at least one pre-ART and at least two post-ART PBMC samples. Cryopreserved PBMC, at about 0.95-10 million per sample, were present before DNA extraction. The assay used was immunoSEQ (version v3.0), run at survey level. Generated by immunoSEQ multiplex PCR, the TCRdb table keeps only in-frame clones and is missing some. The table has tens of thousands of clones, 82% seen once. The V and J ends lost 6 bases and 4 bases, in that order; junction bases with no gene match: 7. CDR3 length: 14 residues. The germline V gene encodes CDR1 SGHAT and CDR2 FQNNGV.

This sequence was found in a man between 18 and 29 years old with HIV. Sequencing used unsorted PBMCs, obtained 0.3 years after starting antiretroviral therapy. The rearrangement uses TRBV11-2 and TRBJ2-7; 9 bases are shared with TRBD1. The CDR3 DNA sequence: TGTGCCAGCAGATCAACAGGGGGCTGGTACGAGCAGTACTTC. Amino acids: CASRSTGGWYEQYF.